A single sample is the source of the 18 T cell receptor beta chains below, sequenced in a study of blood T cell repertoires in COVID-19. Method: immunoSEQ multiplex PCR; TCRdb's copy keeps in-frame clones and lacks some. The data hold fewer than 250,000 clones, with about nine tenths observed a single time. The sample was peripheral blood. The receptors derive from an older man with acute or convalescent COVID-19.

The CDR3 DNA sequence: TGTGCCAGCTCCCGGGGAGGTGAGAACACTGAAGCTTTCTTT. It encodes CASSRGGENTEAFF. The chain links TRBV9 to TRBJ1-1; D is unresolved. The V end was cut by 7 bases, the J end by 1 base, with 14 bases between. The CDR3 loop spans 14 amino acids. Germline lookup yields CDR1 SGDLS and CDR2 YYNGEE.

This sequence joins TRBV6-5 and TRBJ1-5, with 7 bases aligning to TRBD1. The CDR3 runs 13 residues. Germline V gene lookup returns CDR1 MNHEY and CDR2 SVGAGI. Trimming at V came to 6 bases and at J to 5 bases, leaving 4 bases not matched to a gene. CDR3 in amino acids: CASSRGTDQPQHF. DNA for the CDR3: TGTGCCAGCAGCCGTGGGACAGATCAGCCCCAGCATTTT.

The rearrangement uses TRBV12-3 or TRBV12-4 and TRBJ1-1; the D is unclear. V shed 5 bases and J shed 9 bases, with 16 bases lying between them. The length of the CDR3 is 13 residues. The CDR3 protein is CASSTSQQHQAFF. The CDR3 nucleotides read TGTGCCAGCAGTACCTCTCAACAACACCAAGCTTTCTTT.

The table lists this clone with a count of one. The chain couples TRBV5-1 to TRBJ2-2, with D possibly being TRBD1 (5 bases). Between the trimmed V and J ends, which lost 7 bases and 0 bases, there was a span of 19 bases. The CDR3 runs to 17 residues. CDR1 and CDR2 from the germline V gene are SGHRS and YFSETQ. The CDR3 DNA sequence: TGCGCCAGCGAGCTGTCAGGGATAACCGCGAACACCGGGGAGCTGTTTTTT. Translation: CASELSGITANTGELFF. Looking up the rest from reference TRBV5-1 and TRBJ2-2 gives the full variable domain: KAGVTQTPRYLIKTRGQQVTLSCSPISGHRSVSWYQQTPGQGLQFLFEYFSETQRNKGNFPGRFSGRQFSNSRSEMNVSTLELGDSALYLCASELSGITANTGELFFGEGSRLTVL.

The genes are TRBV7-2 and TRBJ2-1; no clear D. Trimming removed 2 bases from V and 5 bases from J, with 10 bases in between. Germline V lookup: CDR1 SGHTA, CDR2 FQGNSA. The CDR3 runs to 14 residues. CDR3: CASSLPPVHNEQFF. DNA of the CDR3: TGTGCCAGCAGCTTACCTCCTGTTCACAATGAGCAGTTCTTC.

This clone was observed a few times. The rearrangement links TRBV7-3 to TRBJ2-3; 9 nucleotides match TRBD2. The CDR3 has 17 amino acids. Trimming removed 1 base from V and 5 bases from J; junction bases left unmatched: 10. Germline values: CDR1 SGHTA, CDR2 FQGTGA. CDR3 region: CASSLNTAGGPLDTQYF. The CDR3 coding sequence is TGTGCCAGCAGCTTAAACACGGCGGGAGGGCCATTAGATACGCAGTATTTT. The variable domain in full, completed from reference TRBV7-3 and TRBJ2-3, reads GAGVSQTPSNKVTEKGKYVELRCDPISGHTALYWYRQSLGQGPEFLIYFQGTGAADDSGLPNDRFFAVRPEGSVSTLKIQRTERGDSAVYLCASSLNTAGGPLDTQYFGPGTRLTVL.

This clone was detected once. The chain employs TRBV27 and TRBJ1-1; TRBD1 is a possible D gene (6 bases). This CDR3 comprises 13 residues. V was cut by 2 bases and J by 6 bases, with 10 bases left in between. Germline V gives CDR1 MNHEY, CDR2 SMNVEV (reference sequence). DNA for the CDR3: TGTGCCAGCAGTTTAGGGGAGGGGGCTGAAGCTTTCTTT. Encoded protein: CASSLGEGAEAFF.

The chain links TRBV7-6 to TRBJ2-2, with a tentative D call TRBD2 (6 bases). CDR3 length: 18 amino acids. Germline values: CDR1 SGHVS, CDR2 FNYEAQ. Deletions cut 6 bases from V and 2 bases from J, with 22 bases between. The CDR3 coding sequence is TGTGCCAGCAGAGAACTTCCCGGAGGGTTTTCCAACACCGGGGAGCTGTTTTTT. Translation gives CASRELPGGFSNTGELFF.

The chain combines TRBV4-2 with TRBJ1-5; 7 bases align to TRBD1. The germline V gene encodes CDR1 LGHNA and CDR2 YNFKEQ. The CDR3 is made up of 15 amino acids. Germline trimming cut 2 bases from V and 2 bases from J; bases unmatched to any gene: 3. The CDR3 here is CASSQSTGGNQPQHF. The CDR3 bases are TGTGCCAGCAGCCAATCAACAGGGGGCAATCAGCCCCAGCATTTT.

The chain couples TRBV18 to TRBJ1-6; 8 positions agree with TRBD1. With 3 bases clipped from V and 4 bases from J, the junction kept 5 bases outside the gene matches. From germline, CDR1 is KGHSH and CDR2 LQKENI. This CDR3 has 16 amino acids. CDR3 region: CASSPPGQGYNSPLHF. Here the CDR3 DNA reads TGTGCCAGCTCACCCCCCGGACAGGGTTATAATTCACCCCTCCACTTT.

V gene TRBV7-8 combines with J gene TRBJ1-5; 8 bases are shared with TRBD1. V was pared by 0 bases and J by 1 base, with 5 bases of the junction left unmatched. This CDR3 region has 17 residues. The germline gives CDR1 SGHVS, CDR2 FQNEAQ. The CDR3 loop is CASSLAPTGASNQPQHF. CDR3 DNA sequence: TGTGCCAGCAGCTTAGCTCCGACAGGGGCCAGCAATCAGCCCCAGCATTTT. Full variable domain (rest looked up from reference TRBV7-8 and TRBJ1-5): GAGVSQSPRYKVAKRGQDVALRCDPISGHVSLFWYQQALGQGPEFLTYFQNEAQLDKSGLPSDRFFAERPEGSVSTLKIQRTQQEDSAVYLCASSLAPTGASNQPQHFGDGTRLSIL.

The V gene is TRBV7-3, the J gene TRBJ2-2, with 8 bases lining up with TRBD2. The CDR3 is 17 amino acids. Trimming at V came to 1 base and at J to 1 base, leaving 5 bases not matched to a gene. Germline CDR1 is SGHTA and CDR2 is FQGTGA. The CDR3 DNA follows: TGTGCCAGCAGCTTAAAGCCGGGAGGGCTGAACACCGGGGAGCTGTTTTTT. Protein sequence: CASSLKPGGLNTGELFF.

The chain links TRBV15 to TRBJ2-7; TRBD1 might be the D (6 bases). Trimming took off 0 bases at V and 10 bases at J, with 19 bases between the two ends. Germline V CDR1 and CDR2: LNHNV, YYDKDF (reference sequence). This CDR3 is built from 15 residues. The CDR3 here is CATSRDRLGAAEQYF. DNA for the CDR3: TGTGCCACCAGCAGAGACCGCCTGGGGGCCGCCGAACAGTACTTC.

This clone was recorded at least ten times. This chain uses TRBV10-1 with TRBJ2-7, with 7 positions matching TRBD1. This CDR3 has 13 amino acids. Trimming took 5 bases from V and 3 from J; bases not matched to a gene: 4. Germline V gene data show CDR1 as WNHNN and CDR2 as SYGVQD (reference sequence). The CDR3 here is CASSPGQHYEQYF. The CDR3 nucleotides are TGCGCCAGCAGTCCGGGACAGCACTACGAGCAGTACTTC.

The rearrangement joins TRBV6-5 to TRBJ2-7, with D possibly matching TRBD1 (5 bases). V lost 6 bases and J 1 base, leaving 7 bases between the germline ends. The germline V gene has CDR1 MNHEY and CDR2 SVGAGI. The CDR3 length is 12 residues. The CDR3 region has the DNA TGTGCCAGCAGGGACATTTCCTACGAGCAGTACTTC. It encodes CASRDISYEQYF.

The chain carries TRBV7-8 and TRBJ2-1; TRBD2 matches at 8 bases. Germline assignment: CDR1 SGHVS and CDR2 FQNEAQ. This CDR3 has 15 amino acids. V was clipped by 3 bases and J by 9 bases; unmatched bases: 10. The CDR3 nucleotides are TGTGCCAGCAGCTTTGGTAGCGGGACCTCCAGTGAGCAGTTCTTC. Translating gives CASSFGSGTSSEQFF. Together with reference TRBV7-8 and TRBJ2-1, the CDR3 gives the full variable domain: GAGVSQSPRYKVAKRGQDVALRCDPISGHVSLFWYQQALGQGPEFLTYFQNEAQLDKSGLPSDRFFAERPEGSVSTLKIQRTQQEDSAVYLCASSFGSGTSSEQFFGPGTRLTVL.

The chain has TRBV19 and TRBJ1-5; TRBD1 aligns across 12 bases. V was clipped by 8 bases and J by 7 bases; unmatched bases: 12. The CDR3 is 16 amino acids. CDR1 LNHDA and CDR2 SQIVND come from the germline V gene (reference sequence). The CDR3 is CASLPGGQGAGQPQHF. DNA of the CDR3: TGTGCCAGTCTCCCTGGGGGACAGGGGGCTGGGCAGCCCCAGCATTTT.

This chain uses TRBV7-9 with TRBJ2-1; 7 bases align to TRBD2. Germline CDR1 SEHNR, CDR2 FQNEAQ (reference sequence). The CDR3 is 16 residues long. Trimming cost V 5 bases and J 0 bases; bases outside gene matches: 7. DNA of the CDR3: TGTGCCAGCAGCGCCCACAGCGGGGACTCCTACAATGAGCAGTTCTTC. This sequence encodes CASSAHSGDSYNEQFF. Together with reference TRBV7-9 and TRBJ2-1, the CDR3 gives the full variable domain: DTGVSQNPRHKITKRGQNVTFRCDPISEHNRLYWYRQTLGQGPEFLTYFQNEAQLEKSRLLSDRFSAERPKGSFSTLEIQRTEQGDSAMYLCASSAHSGDSYNEQFFGPGTRLTVL.